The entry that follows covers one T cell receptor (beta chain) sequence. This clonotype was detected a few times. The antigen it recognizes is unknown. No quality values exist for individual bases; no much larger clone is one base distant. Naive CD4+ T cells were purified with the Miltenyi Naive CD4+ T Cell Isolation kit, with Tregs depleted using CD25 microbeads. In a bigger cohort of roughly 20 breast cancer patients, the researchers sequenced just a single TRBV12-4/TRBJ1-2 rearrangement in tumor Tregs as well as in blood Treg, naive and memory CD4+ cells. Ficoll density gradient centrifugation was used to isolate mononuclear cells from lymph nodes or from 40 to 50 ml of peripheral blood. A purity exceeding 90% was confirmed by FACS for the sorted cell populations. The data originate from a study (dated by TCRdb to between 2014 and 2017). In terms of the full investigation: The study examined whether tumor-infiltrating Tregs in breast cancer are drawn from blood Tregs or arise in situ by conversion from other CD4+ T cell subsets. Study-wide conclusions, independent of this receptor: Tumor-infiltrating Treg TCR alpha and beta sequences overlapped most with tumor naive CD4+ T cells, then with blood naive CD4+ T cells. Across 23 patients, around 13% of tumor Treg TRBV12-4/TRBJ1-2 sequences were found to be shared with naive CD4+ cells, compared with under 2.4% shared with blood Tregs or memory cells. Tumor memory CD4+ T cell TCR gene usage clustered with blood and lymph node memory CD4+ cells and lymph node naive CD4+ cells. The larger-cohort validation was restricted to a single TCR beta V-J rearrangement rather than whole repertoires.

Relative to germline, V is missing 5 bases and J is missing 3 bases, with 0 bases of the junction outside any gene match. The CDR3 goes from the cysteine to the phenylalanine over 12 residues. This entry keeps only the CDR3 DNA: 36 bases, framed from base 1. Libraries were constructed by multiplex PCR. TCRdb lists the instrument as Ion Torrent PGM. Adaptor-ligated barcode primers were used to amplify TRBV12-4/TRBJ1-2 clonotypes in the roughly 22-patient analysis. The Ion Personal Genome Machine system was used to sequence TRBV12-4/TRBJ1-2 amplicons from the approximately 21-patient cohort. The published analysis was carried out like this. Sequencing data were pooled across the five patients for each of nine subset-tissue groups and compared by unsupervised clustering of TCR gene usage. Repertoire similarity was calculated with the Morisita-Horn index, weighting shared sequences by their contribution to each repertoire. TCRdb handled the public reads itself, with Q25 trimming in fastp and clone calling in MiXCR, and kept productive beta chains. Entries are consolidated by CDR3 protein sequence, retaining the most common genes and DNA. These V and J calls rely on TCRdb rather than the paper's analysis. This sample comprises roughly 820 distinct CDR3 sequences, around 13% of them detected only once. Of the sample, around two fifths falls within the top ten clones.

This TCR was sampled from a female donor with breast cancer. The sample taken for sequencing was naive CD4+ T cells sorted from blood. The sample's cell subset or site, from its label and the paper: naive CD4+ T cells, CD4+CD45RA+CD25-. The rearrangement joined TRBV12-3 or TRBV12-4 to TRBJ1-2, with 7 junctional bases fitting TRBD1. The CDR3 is CASSGTDYGYTF. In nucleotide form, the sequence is TGTGCCAGCAGTGGGACAGACTATGGCTACACCTTC.